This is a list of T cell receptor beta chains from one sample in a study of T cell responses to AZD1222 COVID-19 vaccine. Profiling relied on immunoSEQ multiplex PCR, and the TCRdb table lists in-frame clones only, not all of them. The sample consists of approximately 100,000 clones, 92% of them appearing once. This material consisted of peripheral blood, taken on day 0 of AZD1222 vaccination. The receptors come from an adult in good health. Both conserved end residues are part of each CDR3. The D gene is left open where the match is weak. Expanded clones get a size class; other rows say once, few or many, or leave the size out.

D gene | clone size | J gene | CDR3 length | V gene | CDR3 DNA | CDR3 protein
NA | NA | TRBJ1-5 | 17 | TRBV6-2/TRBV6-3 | TGTGCCAGCAGTTACTTCATTCACGGGACGGATGATCAGCCCCAGCATTTT | CASSYFIHGTDDQPQHF
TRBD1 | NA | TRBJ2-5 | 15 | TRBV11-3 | TGTGCCAGCAGCTCCGGGACAGCCAAGGTGGAGACCCAGTACTTC | CASSSGTAKVETQYF
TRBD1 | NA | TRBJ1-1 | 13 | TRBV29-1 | TGCAGCGCCCGGACAGGGGGGAACACTGAAGCTTTCTTT | CSARTGGNTEAFF
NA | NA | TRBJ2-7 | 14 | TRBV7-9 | TGTGCCAGCAGCCTAGAAGGGACGGACTACGAGCAGTACTTC | CASSLEGTDYEQYF
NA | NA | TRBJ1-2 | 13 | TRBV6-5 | TGTGCCAGCACAATGGACGGGAGGAGCGGCTACACCTTC | CASTMDGRSGYTF
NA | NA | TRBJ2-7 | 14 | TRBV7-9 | TGTGCCAGCAGCTTATCCGACTCGGACTACGAGCAGTACTTC | CASSLSDSDYEQYF
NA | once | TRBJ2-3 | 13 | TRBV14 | TGTGCCAGCAGCCTCGCAGGGCCAGATACGCAGTATTTT | CASSLAGPDTQYF
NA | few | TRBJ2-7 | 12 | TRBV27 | TGTGCCAGCAGTTCCCTCCGTGGCGAGCAGTACTTC | CASSSLRGEQYF
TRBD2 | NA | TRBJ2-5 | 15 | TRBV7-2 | TGTGCCAGCAGCGTAGCTAGCGGGGGGGCGGAGACCCAGTACTTC | CASSVASGGAETQYF
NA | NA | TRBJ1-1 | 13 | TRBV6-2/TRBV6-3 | TGTGCCAGCAGCCCCCCACCCAACGCTGAAGCTTTCTTT | CASSPPPNAEAFF
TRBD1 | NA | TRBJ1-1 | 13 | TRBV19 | TGTGCCAGTGCCGGGACAGCGAACACTGAAGCTTTCTTT | CASAGTANTEAFF
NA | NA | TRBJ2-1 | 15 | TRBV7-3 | TGTGCCAGCAGCTTATCTGCGGGGGACAGAAATGAGCAGTTCTTC | CASSLSAGDRNEQFF
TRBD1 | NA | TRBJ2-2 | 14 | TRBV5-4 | TGTGCCAGCAGCTCGGACAGGGATGCCGGGGAGCTGTTTTTT | CASSSDRDAGELFF
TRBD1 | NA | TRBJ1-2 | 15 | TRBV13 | TGTGCCAGCAGCCCGAACAGGGGAATGGGCTATGGCTACACCTTC | CASSPNRGMGYGYTF
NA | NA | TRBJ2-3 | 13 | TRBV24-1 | TGTGCCACCAGTGGGGGAGGCACAGATACGCAGTATTTT | CATSGGGTDTQYF
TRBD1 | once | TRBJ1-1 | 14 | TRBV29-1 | TGCAGCGTTGAAGGAGGGGGCGCATACACTGAAGCTTTCTTT | CSVEGGGAYTEAFF
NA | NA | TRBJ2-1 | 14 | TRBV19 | TGTGCCAGTAGCAGACTCTCGGATATCTATGAGCAGTTCTTC | CASSRLSDIYEQFF
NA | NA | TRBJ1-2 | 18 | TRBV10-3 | TGTGCCATCAGTGGGGGGACGGGACAAGTGTCAGCTAACTATGGCTACACCTTC | CAISGGTGQVSANYGYTF
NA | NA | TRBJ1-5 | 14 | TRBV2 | TGTGCCAGCAGTCGGGCAGGGTACAATCAGCCCCAGCATTTT | CASSRAGYNQPQHF
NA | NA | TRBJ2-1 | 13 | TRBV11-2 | TGTGCCAGCAGCTTGAGGGTCTCCAATGAGCAGTTCTTC | CASSLRVSNEQFF
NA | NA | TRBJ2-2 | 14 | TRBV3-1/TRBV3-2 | TGTGCCAGCAGCCAAGGAGGCAGGGCCGGGGAGCTGTTTTTT | CASSQGGRAGELFF
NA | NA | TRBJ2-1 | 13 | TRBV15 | TGTGCCACCAGCAGGGACCCGAGGGATGAGCAGTTCTTC | CATSRDPRDEQFF
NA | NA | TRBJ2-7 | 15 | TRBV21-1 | TGTGCCAGCACCCGCGGTAGCGGGGAACGCCACGAGCAGTACTTC | CASTRGSGERHEQYF
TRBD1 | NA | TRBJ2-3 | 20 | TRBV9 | TGTGCCAGCAGCGCGGGACCCGGACAGGGGATTCTACAAAGCACAGATACGCAGTATTTT | CASSAGPGQGILQSTDTQYF
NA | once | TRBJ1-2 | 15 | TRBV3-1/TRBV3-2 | TGTGCCAGCAGCCAAGCTAACAGAGGGAACTATGGCTACACCTTC | CASSQANRGNYGYTF
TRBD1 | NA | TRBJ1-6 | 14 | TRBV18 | TGTGCCAGCTCACCCGGGACAGGGGGATCACCCCTCCACTTT | CASSPGTGGSPLHF
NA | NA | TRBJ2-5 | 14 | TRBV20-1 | TGCAGTGCTAGTGTGGGGGTAAGGGGGGAGACCCAGTACTTC | CSASVGVRGETQYF
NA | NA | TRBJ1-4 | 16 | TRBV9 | TGTGCCAGCAGCGTAGGGGCGGCTACTTCTGGTGAAAAACTGTTTTTT | CASSVGAATSGEKLFF
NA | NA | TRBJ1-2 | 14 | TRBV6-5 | TGTGCCAGCAGTTACTCACCGCAGGACTATGGCTACACCTTC | CASSYSPQDYGYTF
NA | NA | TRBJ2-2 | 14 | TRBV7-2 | TGTGCCAGCAGCTTAGTGGTTAGGCTTGGGGAGCTGTTTTTT | CASSLVVRLGELFF
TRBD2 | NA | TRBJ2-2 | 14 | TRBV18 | TGTGCCAGCTCGACTAGCGGGGATACCGGGGAGCTGTTTTTT | CASSTSGDTGELFF
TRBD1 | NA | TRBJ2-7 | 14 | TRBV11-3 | TGTGCCAGCAGCACGTGGGACAGAACCTACGAGCAGTACTTC | CASSTWDRTYEQYF
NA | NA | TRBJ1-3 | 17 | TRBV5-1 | TGCGCCAGCAGCCTCCCTGAACAGGGAACTGCTGGAAACACCATATATTTT | CASSLPEQGTAGNTIYF
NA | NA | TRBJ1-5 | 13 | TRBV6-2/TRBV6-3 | TGTGCCAGCAGTTCTTCCTTGTATCAGCCCCAGCATTTT | CASSSSLYQPQHF
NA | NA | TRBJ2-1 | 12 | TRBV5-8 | TGTGCCAGCAGCTTGAAGGACAATGAGCAGTTCTTC | CASSLKDNEQFF
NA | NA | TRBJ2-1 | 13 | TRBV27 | TGTGCCAGCAGACCACGGCTCTCCTATGAGCAGTTCTTC | CASRPRLSYEQFF
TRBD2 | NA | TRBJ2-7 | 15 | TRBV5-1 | TGCGCCAGCAGCTTCGGACTAGCGTCTCCCTACGAGCAGTACTTC | CASSFGLASPYEQYF
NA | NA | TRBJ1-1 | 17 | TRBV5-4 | TGTGCCAGCAGCTTGGCCGGCCGACAGGCGCCGAACACTGAAGCTTTCTTT | CASSLAGRQAPNTEAFF
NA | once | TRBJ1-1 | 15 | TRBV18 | TGTGCCAGCTCACCGGCTGGACGGACGAACACTGAAGCTTTCTTT | CASSPAGRTNTEAFF
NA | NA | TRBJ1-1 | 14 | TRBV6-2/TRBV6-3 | TGTGCCAGCAGTTACGGGGTAGGAGGGGCTGAAGCTTTCTTT | CASSYGVGGAEAFF
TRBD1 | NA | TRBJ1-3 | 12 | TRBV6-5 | TGTGCCAGCAGTCCGGGACAGGGCCGGATATATTTT | CASSPGQGRIYF
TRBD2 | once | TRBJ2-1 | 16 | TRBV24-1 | TGTGCCACCAGTAGAACGGGACTAGCGGCCTACAATGAGCAGTTCTTC | CATSRTGLAAYNEQFF
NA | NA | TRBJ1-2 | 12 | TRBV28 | TGTGCCAGCAGAATGGGGGGGGATGGCTACACCTTC | CASRMGGDGYTF
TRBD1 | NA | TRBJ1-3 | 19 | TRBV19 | TGTGCCAGTAGTACGAGTAAACCGGGACAGGGGGCGAGTGGAAACACCATATATTTT | CASSTSKPGQGASGNTIYF
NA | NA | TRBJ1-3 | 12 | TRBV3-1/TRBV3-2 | TGTGCCAGCAGGTCGGGGGGAAACACCATATATTTT | CASRSGGNTIYF
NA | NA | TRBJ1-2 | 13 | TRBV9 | TGTGCCAGCAGACCTCGGACGGGGGATGGCTACACCTTC | CASRPRTGDGYTF
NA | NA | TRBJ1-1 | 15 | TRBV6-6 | TGTGCCAGCAGTTACTCGAACATTACGAACACTGAAGCTTTCTTT | CASSYSNITNTEAFF
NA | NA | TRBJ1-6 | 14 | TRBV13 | TGTGCCACGGGGCAGAGCTCCTATAATTCACCCCTCCACTTT | CATGQSSYNSPLHF
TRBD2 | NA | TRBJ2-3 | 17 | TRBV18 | TGTGCCAGCTCGCCAGGACGTCTGGGACTAGCTGCAGATACGCAGTATTTT | CASSPGRLGLAADTQYF
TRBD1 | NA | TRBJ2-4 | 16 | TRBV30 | TGTGCCTGGAGCCCCGGGACAGGGGGAACCAAAAACATTCAGTACTTC | CAWSPGTGGTKNIQYF
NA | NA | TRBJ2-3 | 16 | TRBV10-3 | TGTGCCATCAGTGAGTCGAAGAGTGCTAGGGGAGATACGCAGTATTTT | CAISESKSARGDTQYF
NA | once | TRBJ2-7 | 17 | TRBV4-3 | TGCGCCAGCAGCCAAGAGGGAGACGGAAACCCTTCCTACGAGCAGTACTTC | CASSQEGDGNPSYEQYF
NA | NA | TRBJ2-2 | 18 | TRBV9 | TGTGCCAGCAGCGCCCCCAAGGGGCCTATCGCGAACACCGGGGAGCTGTTTTTT | CASSAPKGPIANTGELFF
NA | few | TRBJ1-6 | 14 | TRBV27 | TGTGCCAGCAGACCACCGGGGGTACGGTCACCCCTCCACTTT | CASRPPGVRSPLHF
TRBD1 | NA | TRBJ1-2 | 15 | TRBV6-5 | TGTGCCAGCAGTTACTCGACAGGGCCAAACTATGGCTACACCTTC | CASSYSTGPNYGYTF
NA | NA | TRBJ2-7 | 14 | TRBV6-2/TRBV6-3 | TGTGCCAGCAGTTATGGGGCTGAAGCTCACGAGCAGTACTTC | CASSYGAEAHEQYF
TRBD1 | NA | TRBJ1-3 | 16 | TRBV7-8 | TGTGCCAGCAGCTTAGGGGGGACAGCCTCTGGAAACACCATATATTTT | CASSLGGTASGNTIYF